These 15 T cell receptor beta chains were sequenced from one sample in a study of OX40 agonist ivuxolimab in advanced cancers. The table came from immunoSEQ multiplex PCR; TCRdb's copy has only in-frame clones and leaves some out. This sample has some 80,000 clones, with roughly 92% found just once. Sample: CD4+ or CD8+ T cells sorted from blood, taken in a trial of the OX40 agonist ivuxolimab. These receptor sequences come from an adult with an advanced solid tumor such as melanoma, head and neck, liver or kidney cancer.

This rearrangement joins TRBV7-9 to TRBJ2-4; D possibly corresponds to TRBD1 (6 bases). Per the germline V gene, CDR1 is SEHNR and CDR2 is FQNEAQ (reference sequence). The length of the CDR3 is 14 residues. V was shortened by 5 bases and J by 0 bases, with 8 bases between the two germline ends. CDR3 nucleotides: TGTGCCAGCAGCCTGACAGGAGCCAAAAACATTCAGTACTTC. Amino acids: CASSLTGAKNIQYF.

The CDR3 sequence is CASSLRQASLGETQYF. The CDR3 nucleotides are TGTGCCAGCAGCTTAAGGCAGGCCTCCCTCGGAGAGACCCAGTACTTC. The chain is built from TRBV7-2 and TRBJ2-5; D gene uncertain. V lost 2 bases to trimming and J lost 4 bases, with 17 bases between them. The CDR3 consists of 16 residues. CDR1 SGHTA and CDR2 FQGNSA come from the germline V gene. The full variable domain, rest sourced from reference TRBV7-2 and TRBJ2-5, is GAGVSQSPSNKVTEKGKDVELRCDPISGHTALYWYRQSLGQGLEFLIYFQGNSAPDKSGLPSDRFSAERTGGSVSTLTIQRTQQEDSAVYLCASSLRQASLGETQYFGPGTRLLVL.

The chain links TRBV27 to TRBJ2-7; D not resolved. Germline assignment: CDR1 MNHEY and CDR2 SMNVEV (reference sequence). This CDR3 has 17 amino acids. The V end lost 3 bases, the J end lost 1 base, and 19 bases lay between the germline ends. CDR3: CASSFSEAKFPSYEQYF. The CDR3 nucleotides are TGTGCCAGCAGTTTCTCAGAGGCTAAATTCCCGTCCTACGAGCAGTACTTC.

J is TRBJ2-4 and V is TRBV7-9; D may match TRBD1 or TRBD2 (7 bases each). Trimming pared 3 bases from V and 5 bases from J, leaving 14 bases between. The CDR3 runs to 15 residues. The germline V gene has CDR1 SEHNR and CDR2 FQNEAQ (reference sequence). DNA for the CDR3: TGTGCCAGCAGCTTTAGGTCAGGGGGGGAAAACATTCAGTACTTC. Translation gives CASSFRSGGENIQYF.

The rearrangement joins TRBV20-1 to TRBJ2-7; D gene uncertain. This CDR3 comprises 11 residues. Germline V gene sequence: CDR1 DFQATT, CDR2 SNEGSKA (reference sequence). V gave up 2 bases and J gave up 7 bases, with 9 bases separating them. CDR3 DNA: TGCAGTGCTAGATCACTAAAGGAGCAGTACTTC. Encoded protein: CSARSLKEQYF.

A word on this clone: Other DNA sequences in the sample encode the same CDR3. V and J are TRBV7-2 and TRBJ2-7; 12 nucleotides line up with TRBD2. The CDR3 is 13 amino acids. V gave up 6 bases and J gave up 3 bases; unmatched junction bases: 0. Germline V gene lookup returns CDR1 SGHTA and CDR2 FQGNSA. In DNA, the CDR3 is TGTGCCAGCAGACTAGCGGGAGGCTACGAGCAGTACTTC. Translation: CASRLAGGYEQYF. The full variable domain, rest sourced from reference TRBV7-2 and TRBJ2-7, is GAGVSQSPSNKVTEKGKDVELRCDPISGHTALYWYRQSLGQGLEFLIYFQGNSAPDKSGLPSDRFSAERTGGSVSTLTIQRTQQEDSAVYLCASRLAGGYEQYFGPGTRLTVT.

The chain carries TRBV7-2 and TRBJ2-7, with 8 positions matching TRBD1. This CDR3 has 13 residues. The germline V gene has CDR1 SGHTA and CDR2 FQGNSA. The V and J ends lost 5 bases and 6 bases, in that order; junction bases with no gene match: 6. The CDR3: CASSVGQALEQYF. The CDR3 DNA reads as TGTGCCAGCAGCGTGGGACAGGCTCTCGAGCAGTACTTC.

V usage is TRBV15 and J usage is TRBJ2-5; D possibly matches TRBD1 or TRBD2 (5 bases each). Germline CDR1 is LNHNV and CDR2 is YYDKDF (reference sequence). The V gene lost 0 bases and the J gene lost 0 bases, with 8 bases spanning the gap. This CDR3 contains 15 residues. CDR3 protein: CATSRDGGYQETQYF. DNA for the CDR3: TGTGCCACCAGCAGAGATGGGGGTTACCAAGAGACCCAGTACTTC. The full variable domain, in which reference TRBV15 and TRBJ2-5 provide the parts outside the CDR3, is DAMVIQNPRYQVTQFGKPVTLSCSQTLNHNVMYWYQQKSSQAPKLLFHYYDKDFNNEADTPDNFQSRRPNTSFCFLDIRSPGLGDTAMYLCATSRDGGYQETQYFGPGTRLLVL.

CDR3 DNA: TGTGCCAGCAGCCTCCGACAGGGGTCTAACACTGAAGCTTTCTTT. It yields the protein CASSLRQGSNTEAFF. This chain connects TRBV7-2 to TRBJ1-1, with TRBD1 identical over 8 bases. The germline V gene has CDR1 SGHTA and CDR2 FQGNSA. The CDR3 loop spans 15 amino acids. V shed 5 bases, J shed 2 bases, and the junction held 7 bases outside the gene matches.

The V call is TRBV4-3, the J call TRBJ2-6; D gene unclear. Trimming shortened V by 0 bases and J by 5 bases, and 5 bases separated the two germline ends. The CDR3 extends over 14 amino acids. Germline V gene sequence: CDR1 LGHNA, CDR2 YSLEER. The CDR3 DNA is TGCGCCAGCAGCCAAGACGATTGGGCCAACGTCCTGACTTTC. This translates into CASSQDDWANVLTF.

This clone was picked up a small number of times. The genes are TRBV9 and TRBJ2-7; 7 bases map to TRBD2. The J segment lost 1 base and the V segment lost 4 bases, leaving 11 bases of the junction unmatched. CDR3 length equals 16 residues. CDR1 is SGDLS and CDR2 is YYNGEE in the germline V gene. CDR3 bases: TGTGCCAGCAGCCCCACCGGGACTACCCATTCCTACGAGCAGTACTTC. It specifies CASSPTGTTHSYEQYF.

The J gene is TRBJ2-5, the V gene TRBV28; TRBD1 aligns across 7 bases. Germline V gives CDR1 MDHEN, CDR2 SYDVKM. With 4 bases clipped from V and 1 base from J, the junction kept 6 bases outside the gene matches. CDR3 length: 15 residues. CDR3 in amino acids: CASSSPGTAQETQYF. The CDR3 DNA is TGTGCCAGCAGTTCGCCTGGGACAGCCCAAGAGACCCAGTACTTC.

This chain joins TRBV27 and TRBJ1-2; D call uncertain. V shed 5 bases and J shed 7 bases, with 17 bases lying between them. Germline values: CDR1 MNHEY, CDR2 SMNVEV (reference sequence). This CDR3 is 14 amino acids long. CDR3 in amino acids: CASSTSGSLPGYTF. In DNA form, the CDR3 reads TGTGCCAGCAGTACTTCCGGATCTCTCCCTGGCTACACCTTC.

The rearrangement links TRBV7-2 to TRBJ2-7; unclear D gene. V lost 0 bases and J lost 2, with 11 bases in between. The CDR3 is 15 amino acids. The V gene's germline CDR1 is SGHTA and CDR2 FQGNSA. CDR3 region: CASSLAVRVTYEQYF. The DNA for the CDR3 is TGTGCCAGCAGCTTAGCGGTTAGGGTGACCTACGAGCAGTACTTC.

The rearrangement uses TRBV7-9 and TRBJ2-5; the match to TRBD2 covers 10 bases. V lost 5 bases, J lost 1 base, and 7 bases stayed unmatched. There are 16 residues in the CDR3. Per germline, CDR1 SEHNR and CDR2 FQNEAQ (reference sequence). In DNA, the CDR3 is TGTGCCAGCAGCGTGTTGGGACTAGCGCGCCAAGAGACCCAGTACTTC. Residues: CASSVLGLARQETQYF.